A selection of T cell receptor beta chains follows, all from one sample in a study of control samples from healthy donors and cancer patients. The method was immunoSEQ multiplex PCR; TCRdb's version includes in-frame clones alone and lacks a portion of them. The data hold about 160,000 clones, with 90% to 95% observed a single time. Source material: blood. These receptors were collected from a woman aged 30 to 39 in good health. The CDR3 runs from the conserved cysteine through the conserved F or W. Each record gives: V gene, CDR3 protein.

TRBV4-1 | CASSQDSGRNTGELFF
TRBV5-1 | CASSWDNYEQYF
TRBV7-9 | CASSLGGLNTEAFF
TRBV12-3/TRBV12-4 | CASSSRASYEQYF
TRBV6-5 | CASSGVTEAFF
TRBV19 | CASFTGPGGRAFF
TRBV7-2 | CASSLGQNYGYTF
TRBV27 | CASSLAEDPSYEQYF
TRBV5-1 | CASSLASTRGDGYTF
TRBV6-5 | CASGLDRVGGTEAFF